The 15 T cell receptor beta chains reported below all come from one sample, sequenced in a study of shared clonotypes between healthy human individuals. The assay was immunoSEQ multiplex PCR, and TCRdb's table has in-frame clones only and misses some. The sample consists of more than 400,000 clones, around 85% of them appearing once. The sample consisted of PBMCs. These TCRs come from a woman between 40 and 50 years old in good health. Some clones in this sample may be carry-over from other donors' samples.

The rearrangement joins TRBV13 to TRBJ2-1; possible D gene TRBD2, 6 bases. There are 14 residues in the CDR3. Germline V gives CDR1 PRHDT, CDR2 FYEKMQ (reference sequence). Deletions cut 5 bases from V and 1 base from J, with 9 bases between. This CDR3 is CASSHSGSYNEQFF. The CDR3 DNA sequence: TGTGCCAGCAGCCATAGCGGTTCCTACAATGAGCAGTTCTTC.

The genes are TRBV18 and TRBJ2-3, with D possibly being TRBD1 (7 bases). Trimming stripped 0 bases from V and 2 bases from J, with 12 bases between. CDR3 length equals 16 residues. CDR1 and CDR2 from the germline V gene are KGHSH and LQKENI. As DNA, the CDR3 is TGTGCCAGCTCACCACCGTCAGGGGGGATCACAGATACGCAGTATTTT. It translates to CASSPPSGGITDTQYF.

The V call is TRBV25-1, the J call TRBJ2-7, with 7 bases matching TRBD2. Germline CDR1 reads MGHDK; CDR2 reads SYGVNS. The CDR3 is 13 residues long. The junction had 3 bases not matched to a gene; V was cut back by 7 bases and J by 0 bases. Written as DNA, the CDR3 is TGTGCCAGCAAGGGAGGGAACTCCTACGAGCAGTACTTC. Amino acids: CASKGGNSYEQYF.

The chain joins TRBV28 to TRBJ2-1; 7 nucleotides agree with TRBD1. The V gene end was trimmed by 8 bases and the J gene end by 2 bases; junction bases not matched to a gene: 12. Germline CDR1 MDHEN, CDR2 SYDVKM. This CDR3 has 16 amino acids. In nucleotides, the CDR3 is TGTGCCAGCCCCCCCTCGGGACAGAGTACCTACAATGAGCAGTTCTTC. Protein product: CASPPSGQSTYNEQFF.

J is TRBJ1-4 and V is TRBV7-9; TRBD1 matches 9 bases. V lost 5 bases, J lost 1 base, and 11 bases stayed unmatched. The CDR3 has 18 residues. CDR1 and CDR2 (germline): SEHNR, FQNEAQ (reference sequence). The CDR3 loop reads CASSQGGQGSVTNEKLFF. CDR3 sequence (DNA): TGTGCCAGCAGCCAAGGGGGACAGGGCAGTGTAACTAATGAAAAACTGTTTTTT.

The chain joins TRBV2 to TRBJ1-1, with a possible D match to TRBD1 (6 bases). Germline V gives CDR1 SNHLY, CDR2 FYNNEI. V was pared by 5 bases and J by 1 base, with 8 bases between. The CDR3 runs 13 residues. The CDR3 sequence: CASSKDRNTEAFF. The CDR3 DNA follows: TGTGCCAGCAGTAAGGACAGGAACACTGAAGCTTTCTTT.

A note on this clone: This likely came from a read error, as a far larger clone is one base away. V gene TRBV28 combines with J gene TRBJ2-7; 9 bases map to TRBD1. The CDR3 is 15 amino acids. Germline V gene sequence: CDR1 MDHEN, CDR2 SYDVKM. The V gene end was trimmed by 5 bases and the J gene end by 1 base; junction bases not matched to a gene: 6. The CDR3 DNA reads as TGTGCCAGCAGTACCACCGGGACAGGGTCCTACGAGCAGTACTTC. Protein sequence: CASSTTGTGSYEQYF.

This rearrangement joins TRBV11-2 to TRBJ1-1, with D uncertain. The CDR3 has 11 amino acids. V was pared by 3 bases and J by 5 bases, with 4 bases between. CDR1 and CDR2 (germline): SGHAT, FQNNGV. CDR3 coding DNA: TGTGCCAGCAGCTTCGAAACTGAAGCTTTCTTT. Encoded protein: CASSFETEAFF.

With regard to this clone: A much more abundant neighbour one base away suggests this may be a read error. Other DNA sequences in the same sample also yield this CDR3. The rearrangement uses TRBV6-1 and TRBJ2-1; unclear D gene. The CDR3 extends over 15 amino acids. The V end was cut by 2 bases, the J end by 1 base, with 9 bases between. The germline gives CDR1 MNHNS, CDR2 SASEGT. DNA of the CDR3: TGTGCCAGCAGTGAAATGCTTGGTTCCTACAATGAGCAGTTCTTC. This gives the protein CASSEMLGSYNEQFF.

Details on this clone: This likely traces to a read error, being one base from a far larger clone. The V and J genes are TRBV2 and TRBJ1-5; D is possibly TRBD1 (5 bases). The germline V gene has CDR1 SNHLY and CDR2 FYNNEI. The CDR3 has 13 residues. Trimming removed 8 bases from V and 2 bases from J, with 10 bases in between. CDR3 DNA sequence: TGTGCCAGCTGGGGGGTAGGCAATCAGCCCCAGCATTTT. Amino acids: CASWGVGNQPQHF.

A note on this clone: A much larger clonotype is one base distant, so this may be a read error. J is TRBJ1-1 and V is TRBV5-5, with TRBD1 as a possible D gene (5 bases). The germline gives CDR1 SGHKS, CDR2 YYEKEE (reference sequence). The CDR3 sequence is 14 residues long. V gave up 4 bases and J gave up 5 bases, with 15 bases separating them. The CDR3 DNA reads TGTGCCAGCAGCGTCGACTCTTGGGGGACTGAAGCTTTCTTT. Translated, it gives CASSVDSWGTEAFF. The variable domain in full, completed from reference TRBV5-5 and TRBJ1-1, reads DAGVTQSPTHLIKTRGQQVTLRCSPISGHKSVSWYQQVLGQGPQFIFQYYEKEERGRGNFPDRFSARQFPNYSSELNVNALLLGDSALYLCASSVDSWGTEAFFGQGTRLTVV.

Comments on this clone: The likely explanation is a read error, given a far larger clone one base away. The V gene is TRBV4-1, the J gene TRBJ1-1; tentatively, D is TRBD1 (6 bases). In germline, CDR1 is MGHRA, CDR2 YSYEKL. The V end lost 4 bases, the J end lost 2 bases, and 11 bases lay between the germline ends. The length of the CDR3 is 14 residues. The CDR3 region is CASSLTGANTEAFF. The CDR3 nucleotides are TGCGCCAGCAGCCTGACAGGAGCCAACACTGAAGCTTTCTTT.

The V gene is TRBV28, the J gene TRBJ1-3; possibly TRBD1 for D (5 bases). V was pared by 9 bases and J by 2 bases, with 14 bases between. This CDR3 spans 14 amino acids. CDR1 and CDR2 (germline): MDHEN, SYDVKM. The CDR3 region is CASTQGGPGNTIYF. CDR3 in DNA: TGTGCCAGTACTCAGGGTGGTCCTGGAAACACCATATATTTT.

The chain carries TRBV5-1 and TRBJ2-3; TRBD1 is a possible D gene (6 bases). Between the trimmed V and J ends, which lost 0 bases and 0 bases, there was a span of 14 bases. The CDR3 loop spans 17 amino acids. CDR1 SGHRS and CDR2 YFSETQ come from the germline V gene. The CDR3 DNA reads TGCGCCAGCAGCTTGGATCCGACAGGATCGAGCACAGATACGCAGTATTTT. This gives the protein CASSLDPTGSSTDTQYF.

To note about this clone: This probably arose from a read error, given a far larger clone one base away. The chain couples TRBV19 to TRBJ1-1; D gene uncertain. V lost 3 bases, J lost 4 bases, and 15 bases lay in between. Germline loops: CDR1 LNHDA, CDR2 SQIVND (reference sequence). This CDR3 region has 15 residues. The CDR3 region is CASSMIGCFLTEAFF. CDR3 DNA sequence: TGTGCCAGTAGTATGATCGGCTGTTTCCTCACTGAAGCTTTCTTT.